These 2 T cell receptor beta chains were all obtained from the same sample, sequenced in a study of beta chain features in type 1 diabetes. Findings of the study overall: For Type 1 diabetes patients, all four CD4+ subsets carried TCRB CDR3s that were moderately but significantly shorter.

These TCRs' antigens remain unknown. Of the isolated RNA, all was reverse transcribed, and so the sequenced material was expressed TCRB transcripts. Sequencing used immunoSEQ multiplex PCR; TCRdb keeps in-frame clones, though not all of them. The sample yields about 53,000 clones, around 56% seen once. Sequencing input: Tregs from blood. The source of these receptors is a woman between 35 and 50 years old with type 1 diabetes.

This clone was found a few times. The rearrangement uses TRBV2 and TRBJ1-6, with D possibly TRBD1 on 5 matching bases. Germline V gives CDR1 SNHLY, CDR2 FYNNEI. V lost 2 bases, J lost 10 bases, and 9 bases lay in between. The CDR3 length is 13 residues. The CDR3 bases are TGTGCCAGCAGTGAAATGGAGGGGTCACCCCTCCACTTT. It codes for CASSEMEGSPLHF.

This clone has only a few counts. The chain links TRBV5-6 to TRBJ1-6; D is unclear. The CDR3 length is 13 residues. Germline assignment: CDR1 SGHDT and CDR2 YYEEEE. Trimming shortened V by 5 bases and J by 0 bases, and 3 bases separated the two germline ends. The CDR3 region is CASRSSYNSPLHF. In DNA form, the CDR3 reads TGTGCCAGCAGGAGCTCCTATAATTCACCCCTCCACTTT.